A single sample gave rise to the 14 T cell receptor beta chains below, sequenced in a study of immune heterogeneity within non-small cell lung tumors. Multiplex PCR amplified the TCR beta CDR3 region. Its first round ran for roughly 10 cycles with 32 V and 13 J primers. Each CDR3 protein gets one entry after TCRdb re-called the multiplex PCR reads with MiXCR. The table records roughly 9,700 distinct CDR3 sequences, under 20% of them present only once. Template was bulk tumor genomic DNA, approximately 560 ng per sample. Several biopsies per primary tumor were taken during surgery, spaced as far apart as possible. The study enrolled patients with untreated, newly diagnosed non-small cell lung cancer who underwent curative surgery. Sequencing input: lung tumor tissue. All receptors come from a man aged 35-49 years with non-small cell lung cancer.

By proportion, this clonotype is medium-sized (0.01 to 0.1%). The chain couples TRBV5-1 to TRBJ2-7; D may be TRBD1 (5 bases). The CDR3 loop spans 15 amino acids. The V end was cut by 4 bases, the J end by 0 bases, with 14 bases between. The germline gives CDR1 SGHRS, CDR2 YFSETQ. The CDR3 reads CASSPGQILSYEQYF. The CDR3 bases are TGCGCCAGCAGCCCCGGACAAATTCTCTCCTACGAGCAGTACTTC.

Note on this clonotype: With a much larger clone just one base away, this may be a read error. The chain's CDR3 is CASSARQGTYTQYF. The CDR3 DNA reads TGTGCCAGCAGTGCCCGCCAGGGCACATATACGCAGTATTTT. This sequence joins TRBV12-3 or TRBV12-4 and TRBJ2-3, with TRBD1 as a possible D gene (5 bases). The CDR3 is 14 amino acids.

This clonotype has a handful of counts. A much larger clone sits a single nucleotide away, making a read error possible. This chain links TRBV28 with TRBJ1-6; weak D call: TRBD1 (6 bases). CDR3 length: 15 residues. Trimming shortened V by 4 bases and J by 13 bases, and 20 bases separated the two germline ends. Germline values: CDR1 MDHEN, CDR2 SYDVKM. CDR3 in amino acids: CASSSDPGDFKPLHF. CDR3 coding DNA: TGTGCCAGCAGTTCTGATCCAGGGGATTTCAAGCCCCTCCACTTT.

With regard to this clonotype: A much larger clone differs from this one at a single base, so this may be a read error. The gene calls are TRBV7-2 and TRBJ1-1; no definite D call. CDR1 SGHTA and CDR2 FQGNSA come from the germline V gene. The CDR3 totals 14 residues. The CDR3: CASLRETRNPEAFF. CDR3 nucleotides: TGTGCCAGCCTTCGGGAGACACGGAACCCTGAAGCTTTCTTT.

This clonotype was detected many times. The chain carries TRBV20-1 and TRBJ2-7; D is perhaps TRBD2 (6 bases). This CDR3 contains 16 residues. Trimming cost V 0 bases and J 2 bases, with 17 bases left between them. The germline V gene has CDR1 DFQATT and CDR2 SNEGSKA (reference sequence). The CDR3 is CSAREATRGLTYEQYF. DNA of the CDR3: TGCAGTGCTAGAGAAGCAACGCGGGGACTTACCTACGAGCAGTACTTC.

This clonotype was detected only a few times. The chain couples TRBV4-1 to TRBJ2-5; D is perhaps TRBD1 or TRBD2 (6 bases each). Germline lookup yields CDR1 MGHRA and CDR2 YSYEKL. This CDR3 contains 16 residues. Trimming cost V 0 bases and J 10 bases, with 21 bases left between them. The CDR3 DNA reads TGCGCCAGCAGCCAAGACGTGGGGGGCGCGGGGAATTTCCAGTACTTC. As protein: CASSQDVGGAGNFQYF.

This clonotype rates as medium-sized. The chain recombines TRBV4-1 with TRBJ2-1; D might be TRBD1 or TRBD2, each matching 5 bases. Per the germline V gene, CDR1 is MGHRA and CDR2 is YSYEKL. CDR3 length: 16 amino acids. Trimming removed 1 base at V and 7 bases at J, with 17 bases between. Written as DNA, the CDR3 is TGCGCCAGCAGCCAAGCGAGCGGCCCCGGGGCTAATGAGCAGTTCTTC. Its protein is CASSQASGPGANEQFF.

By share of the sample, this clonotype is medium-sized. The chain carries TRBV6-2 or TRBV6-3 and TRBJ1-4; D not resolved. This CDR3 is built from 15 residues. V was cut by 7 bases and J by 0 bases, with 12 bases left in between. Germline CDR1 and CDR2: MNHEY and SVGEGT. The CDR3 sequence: CASIRSLSTNEKLFF. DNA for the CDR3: TGTGCCAGCATAAGGAGCTTATCAACTAATGAAAAACTGTTTTTT.

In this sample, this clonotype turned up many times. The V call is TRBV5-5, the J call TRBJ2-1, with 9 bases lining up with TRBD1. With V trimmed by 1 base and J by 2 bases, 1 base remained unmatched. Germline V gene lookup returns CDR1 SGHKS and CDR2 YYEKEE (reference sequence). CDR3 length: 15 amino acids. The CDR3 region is CASSLWDRAYNEQFF. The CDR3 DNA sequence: TGTGCCAGCAGCTTGTGGGACAGGGCCTACAATGAGCAGTTCTTC.

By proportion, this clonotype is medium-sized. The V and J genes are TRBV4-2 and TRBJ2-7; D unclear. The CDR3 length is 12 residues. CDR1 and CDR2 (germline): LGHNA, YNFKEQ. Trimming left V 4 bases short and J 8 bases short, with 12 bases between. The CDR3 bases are TGTGCCAGCAGCCTAGTAAATGAGAAGCAGTACTTC. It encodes CASSLVNEKQYF.

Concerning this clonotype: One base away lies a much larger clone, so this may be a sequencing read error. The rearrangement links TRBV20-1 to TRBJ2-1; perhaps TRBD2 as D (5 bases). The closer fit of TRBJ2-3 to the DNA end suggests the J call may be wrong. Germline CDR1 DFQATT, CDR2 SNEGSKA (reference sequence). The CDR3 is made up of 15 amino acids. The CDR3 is CSARDWNGIADTQYF. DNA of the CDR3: TGCAGTGCTAGAGATTGGAACGGGATCGCAGATACGCAGTATTTT.

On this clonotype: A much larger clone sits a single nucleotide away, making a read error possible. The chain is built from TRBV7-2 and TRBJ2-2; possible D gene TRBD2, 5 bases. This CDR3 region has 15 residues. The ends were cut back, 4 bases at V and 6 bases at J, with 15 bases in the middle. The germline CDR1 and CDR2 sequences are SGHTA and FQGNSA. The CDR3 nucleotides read TGTGCCAGCAGCTGGGCACTAGGAAAAGCCGGGGAGCTGTTTTTT. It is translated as CASSWALGKAGELFF.

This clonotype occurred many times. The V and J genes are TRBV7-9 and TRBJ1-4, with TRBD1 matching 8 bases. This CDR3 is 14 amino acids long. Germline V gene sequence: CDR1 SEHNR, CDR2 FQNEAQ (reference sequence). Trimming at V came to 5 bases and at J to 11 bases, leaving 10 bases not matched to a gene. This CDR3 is CASSPPATGEKLFF. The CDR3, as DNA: TGTGCCAGCAGCCCCCCCGCGACAGGGGAGAAACTGTTTTTT.

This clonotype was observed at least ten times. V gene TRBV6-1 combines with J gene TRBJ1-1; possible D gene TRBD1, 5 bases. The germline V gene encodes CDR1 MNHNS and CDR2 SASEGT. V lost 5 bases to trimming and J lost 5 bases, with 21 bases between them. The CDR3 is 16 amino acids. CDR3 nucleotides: TGTGCCAGCAGTTCGTTTCGGGGGGTCATAGTGACTGAAGCTTTCTTT. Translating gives CASSSFRGVIVTEAFF.